This T cell receptor beta chain is from a study of identical twins. The V gene's germline CDR1 is SGHVS and CDR2 FQNEAQ. This CDR3 contains 16 residues. With 3 bases removed from V and 10 bases from J, the gap between germline ends came to 22 bases. There are a few counts of this clonotype. TCRdb re-called the 5' RACE reads with MiXCR, one entry per CDR3 protein. The table lists some 190,000 distinct CDR3 sequences, roughly 15% of them singletons, with 40% in the top ten. These data also formed part of another study, on T cells expressing NK-cell markers.

The sequenced sample was CD8+ T cells sorted from blood. The clonotype comes from a woman aged 18-29 years in good health. The genes are TRBV7-8 and TRBJ2-1, with D possibly matching TRBD1 (6 bases). This CDR3 is CASSFLWGPGGDEQFF. CDR3 nucleotides: TGTGCCAGCAGCTTTTTGTGGGGGCCGGGTGGAGACGAGCAGTTCTTC.